This entry lists 10 T cell receptor beta chains sequenced from one sample in a study of control samples from healthy donors and cancer patients. The method was immunoSEQ multiplex PCR; TCRdb's version includes in-frame clones alone and lacks a portion of them. The sample contains about 120,000 clones, more than 85% of which appear only once. Material for sequencing was blood. The source of these receptors is a woman aged 18-29 years in good health.

This clone has a handful of counts. The chain has TRBV7-3 and TRBJ1-5, with D possibly matching TRBD1 (5 bases). Looked up from germline, CDR1 is SGHTA and CDR2 is FQGTGA. This CDR3 has 17 amino acids. Trimming stripped 2 bases from V and 3 bases from J, with 17 bases between. CDR3 loop: CASSLWAGQGVNQPQHF. CDR3 DNA: TGTGCCAGCAGCTTATGGGCAGGTCAGGGTGTCAATCAGCCCCAGCATTTT.

This clone was seen a single time. The genes are TRBV30 and TRBJ1-3; 8 nucleotides agree with TRBD1. CDR1 is GTSNPN and CDR2 is SVGIG in the germline V gene (reference sequence). With 2 bases clipped from V and 2 bases from J, the junction kept 5 bases outside the gene matches. CDR3 length: 15 residues. This CDR3 is CAWSKTGATGNTIYF. In nucleotides, the CDR3 is TGTGCCTGGAGTAAGACAGGGGCAACTGGAAACACCATATATTTT.

J is TRBJ1-4 and V is TRBV27; no firm D call. There are 14 residues in the CDR3. V gave up 3 bases and J gave up 8 bases, with 13 bases separating them. The germline V gene has CDR1 MNHEY and CDR2 SMNVEV (reference sequence). The chain's CDR3 is CASSLLGSGEKLFF. The CDR3, as DNA: TGTGCCAGCAGTTTGTTAGGGTCTGGAGAAAAACTGTTTTTT.

This clone has only one observation. The V and J genes are TRBV7-9 and TRBJ2-1; maybe TRBD2 (5 bases). V dropped 8 bases and J dropped 10 bases, with 21 bases sitting between them. The CDR3 spans 14 residues. Per germline, CDR1 SEHNR and CDR2 FQNEAQ (reference sequence). DNA of the CDR3: TGTGCCAGCGCGCTTGGGCTAGCCATCTGGGAGCAGTTCTTC. Amino acid sequence: CASALGLAIWEQFF.

The chain couples TRBV19 to TRBJ1-5, with 12 nucleotides matching TRBD1. Trimming took 5 bases from V and 6 from J; bases not matched to a gene: 8. This CDR3 comprises 16 residues. CDR1 and CDR2 (germline): LNHDA, SQIVND (reference sequence). The CDR3 loop reads CASSPGTGGFGQPQHF. The CDR3 region has the DNA TGTGCCAGTAGTCCAGGGACAGGGGGCTTCGGTCAGCCCCAGCATTTT.

This chain uses TRBV5-8 with TRBJ1-5; D not certain. The CDR3 runs to 16 residues. Germline values: CDR1 SGHTS, CDR2 YDEGEE. V was cut by 4 bases and J by 5 bases, with 19 bases left in between. For the CDR3, the DNA is TGTGCCAGCAGCCTACGGAGTCCCTCCCGGGATCAGCCCCAGCATTTT. Protein: CASSLRSPSRDQPQHF.

V gene TRBV20-1 combines with J gene TRBJ1-2, with D unresolved. V lost 3 bases to trimming and J lost 6 bases, with 17 bases between them. Germline V CDR1 and CDR2: DFQATT, SNEGSKA (reference sequence). The CDR3 is made up of 14 amino acids. This CDR3 is CSASSTALSNGYTF. The CDR3, as DNA: TGCAGTGCTAGTTCGACGGCTCTATCAAATGGCTACACCTTC.

V gene TRBV29-1 combines with J gene TRBJ2-2; tentative D call: TRBD2 (6 bases). The V gene's germline CDR1 is SQVTM and CDR2 ANQGSEA. This CDR3 is 11 amino acids long. The V and J ends lost 4 bases and 6 bases respectively, with 6 bases between them. CDR3 region: CSVGGAGELFF. The CDR3 coding sequence is TGCAGCGTTGGGGGGGCCGGGGAGCTGTTTTTT.

The J gene is TRBJ1-1, the V gene TRBV6-6; unclear D gene. V was shortened by 7 bases and J by 3 bases, with 12 bases between the two germline ends. The CDR3 is made up of 13 amino acids. CDR1 and CDR2 from the germline V gene are MNHNY and SVGAGI (reference sequence). The CDR3 loop reads CASMLRRHTEAFF. In nucleotides, the CDR3 is TGTGCCAGCATGCTCAGGAGGCACACTGAAGCTTTCTTT.

This clone was seen just once. V gene TRBV7-2 combines with J gene TRBJ2-7; D is undetermined. Per the germline V gene, CDR1 is SGHTA and CDR2 is FQGNSA. The CDR3 spans 14 residues. Trimming left V 1 base short and J 3 bases short, with 10 bases between. This chain's CDR3 is CASSLVPDRYEQYF. In nucleotides, the CDR3 is TGTGCCAGCAGCTTAGTCCCTGATCGCTACGAGCAGTACTTC. Combining the CDR3 with reference TRBV7-2 and TRBJ2-7 gives the whole variable domain GAGVSQSPSNKVTEKGKDVELRCDPISGHTALYWYRQSLGQGLEFLIYFQGNSAPDKSGLPSDRFSAERTGGSVSTLTIQRTQQEDSAVYLCASSLVPDRYEQYFGPGTRLTVT.